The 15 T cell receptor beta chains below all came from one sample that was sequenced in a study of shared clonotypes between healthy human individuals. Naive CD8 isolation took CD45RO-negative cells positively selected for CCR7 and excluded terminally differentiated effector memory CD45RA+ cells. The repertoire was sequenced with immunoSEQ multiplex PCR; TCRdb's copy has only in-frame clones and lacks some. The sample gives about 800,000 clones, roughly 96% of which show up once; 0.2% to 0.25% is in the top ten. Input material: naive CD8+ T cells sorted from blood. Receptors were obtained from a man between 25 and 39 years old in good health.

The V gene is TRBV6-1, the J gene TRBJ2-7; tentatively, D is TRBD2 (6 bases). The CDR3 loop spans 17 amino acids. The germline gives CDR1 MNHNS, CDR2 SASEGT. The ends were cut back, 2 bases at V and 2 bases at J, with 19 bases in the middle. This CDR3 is CASSESDLLALPYEQYF. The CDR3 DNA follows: TGTGCCAGCAGTGAATCCGATCTTCTAGCGTTACCCTACGAGCAGTACTTC.

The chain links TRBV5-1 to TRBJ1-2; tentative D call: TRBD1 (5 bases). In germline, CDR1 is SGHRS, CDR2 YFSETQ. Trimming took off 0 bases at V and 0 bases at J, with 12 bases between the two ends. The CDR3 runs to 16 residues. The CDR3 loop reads CASSLGAQGANYGYTF. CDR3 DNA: TGCGCCAGCAGCTTGGGAGCCCAGGGCGCTAACTATGGCTACACCTTC.

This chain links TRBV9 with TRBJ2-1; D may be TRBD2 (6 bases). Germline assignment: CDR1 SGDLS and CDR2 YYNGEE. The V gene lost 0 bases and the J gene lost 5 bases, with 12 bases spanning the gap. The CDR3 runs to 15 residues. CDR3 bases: TGTGCCAGCAGCGTAGATGGAGGGAACCACAATGAGCAGTTCTTC. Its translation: CASSVDGGNHNEQFF.

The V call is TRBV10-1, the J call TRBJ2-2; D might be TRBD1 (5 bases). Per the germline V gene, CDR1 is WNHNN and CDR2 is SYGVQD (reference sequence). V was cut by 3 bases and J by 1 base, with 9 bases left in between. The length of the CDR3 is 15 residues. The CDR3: CASSETRGNTGELFF. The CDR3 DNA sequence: TGCGCCAGCAGTGAAACAAGGGGGAACACCGGGGAGCTGTTTTTT.

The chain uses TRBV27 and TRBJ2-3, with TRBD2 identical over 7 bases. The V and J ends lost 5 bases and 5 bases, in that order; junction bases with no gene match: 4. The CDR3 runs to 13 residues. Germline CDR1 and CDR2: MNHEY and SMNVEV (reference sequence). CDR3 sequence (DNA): TGTGCCAGCAGTCCACCTAGCGGAGATACGCAGTATTTT. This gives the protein CASSPPSGDTQYF.

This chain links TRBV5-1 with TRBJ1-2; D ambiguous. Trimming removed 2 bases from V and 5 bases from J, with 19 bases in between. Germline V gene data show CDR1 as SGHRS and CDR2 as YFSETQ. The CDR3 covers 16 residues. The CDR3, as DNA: TGCGCCAGCAGCTTAGATTTGGGTGCCGCGGGGTATGGCTACACCTTC. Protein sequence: CASSLDLGAAGYGYTF.

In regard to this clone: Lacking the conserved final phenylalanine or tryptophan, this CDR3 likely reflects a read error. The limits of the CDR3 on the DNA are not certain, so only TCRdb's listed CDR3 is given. CDR3: CASSSPGPILH. The V and J genes are TRBV6-1 and TRBJ2-7. Germline V gene lookup returns CDR1 MNHNS and CDR2 SASEGT. The CDR3 is 11 amino acids in total, end residues counted.

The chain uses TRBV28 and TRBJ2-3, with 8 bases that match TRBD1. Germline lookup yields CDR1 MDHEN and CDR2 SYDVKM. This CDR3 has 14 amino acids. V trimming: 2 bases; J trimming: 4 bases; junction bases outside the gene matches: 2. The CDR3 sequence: CASSLKQGADTQYF. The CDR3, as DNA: TGTGCCAGCAGTTTAAAACAGGGGGCAGATACGCAGTATTTT.

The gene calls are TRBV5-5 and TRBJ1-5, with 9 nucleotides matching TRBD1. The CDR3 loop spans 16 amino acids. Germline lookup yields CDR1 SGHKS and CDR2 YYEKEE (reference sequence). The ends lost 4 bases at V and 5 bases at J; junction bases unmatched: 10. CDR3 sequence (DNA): TGTGCCAGCAGCCTGGATGGGGACAGGGAGGATCAGCCCCAGCATTTT. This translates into CASSLDGDREDQPQHF. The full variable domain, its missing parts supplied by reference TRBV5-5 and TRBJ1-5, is DAGVTQSPTHLIKTRGQQVTLRCSPISGHKSVSWYQQVLGQGPQFIFQYYEKEERGRGNFPDRFSARQFPNYSSELNVNALLLGDSALYLCASSLDGDREDQPQHFGDGTRLSIL.

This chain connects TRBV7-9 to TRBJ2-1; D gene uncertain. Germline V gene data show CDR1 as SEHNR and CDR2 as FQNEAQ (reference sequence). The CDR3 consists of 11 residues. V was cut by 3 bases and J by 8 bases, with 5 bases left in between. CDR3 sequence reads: CASSFDYEQFF. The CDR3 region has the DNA TGTGCCAGCAGCTTTGATTATGAGCAGTTCTTC.

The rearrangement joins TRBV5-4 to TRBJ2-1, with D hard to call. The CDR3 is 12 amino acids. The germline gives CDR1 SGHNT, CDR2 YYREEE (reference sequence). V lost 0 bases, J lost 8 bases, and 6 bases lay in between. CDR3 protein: CASSLVGDEQFF. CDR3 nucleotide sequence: TGTGCCAGCAGCTTGGTTGGGGATGAGCAGTTCTTC.

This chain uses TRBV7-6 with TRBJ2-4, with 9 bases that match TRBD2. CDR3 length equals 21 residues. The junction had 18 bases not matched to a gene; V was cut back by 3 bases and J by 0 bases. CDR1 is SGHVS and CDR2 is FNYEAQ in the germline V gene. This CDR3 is CASSFLGRVGGRERAKNIQYF. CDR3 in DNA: TGTGCCAGCAGCTTTTTAGGACGTGTGGGCGGGAGGGAAAGAGCCAAAAACATTCAGTACTTC.

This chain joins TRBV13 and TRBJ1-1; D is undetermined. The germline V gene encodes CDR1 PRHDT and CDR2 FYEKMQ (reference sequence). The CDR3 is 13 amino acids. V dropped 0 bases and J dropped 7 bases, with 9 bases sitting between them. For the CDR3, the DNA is TGTGCCAGCAGCTTAGGGATCGGTAGTGAAGCTTTCTTT. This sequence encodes CASSLGIGSEAFF.

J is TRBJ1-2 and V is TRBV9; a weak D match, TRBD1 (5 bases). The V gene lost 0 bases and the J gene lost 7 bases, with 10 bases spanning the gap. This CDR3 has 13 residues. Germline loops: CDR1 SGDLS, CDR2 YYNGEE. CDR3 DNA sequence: TGTGCCAGCAGCGTAGGAAGCGGGGCTGGCTACACCTTC. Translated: CASSVGSGAGYTF.

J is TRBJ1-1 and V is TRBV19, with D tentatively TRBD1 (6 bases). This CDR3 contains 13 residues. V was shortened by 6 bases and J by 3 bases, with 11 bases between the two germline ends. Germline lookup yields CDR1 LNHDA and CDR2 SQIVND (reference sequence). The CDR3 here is CASSTTGYTEAFF. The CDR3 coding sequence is TGTGCCAGTAGCACGACAGGATACACTGAAGCTTTCTTT. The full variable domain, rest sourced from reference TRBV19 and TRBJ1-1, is DGGITQSPKYLFRKEGQNVTLSCEQNLNHDAMYWYRQDPGQGLRLIYYSQIVNDFQKGDIAEGYSVSREKKESFPLTVTSAQKNPTAFYLCASSTTGYTEAFFGQGTRLTVV.